This record covers a single TCR beta chain. This entry belongs to a study of blood T cell repertoires in COVID-19. Study as a whole: Some COVID-19 samples were acute and others convalescent; all came from the United States, Italy and Spain. Sources were T cells, B-cell-depleted T cells, or PBMCs; the material itself was cDNA or gDNA.

The V gene end was trimmed by 4 bases and the J gene end by 6 bases; junction bases not matched to a gene: 6. CDR3 size: 16 residues. Germline loops: CDR1 SGHNT, CDR2 YYREEE (reference sequence). As originally analysed: Reference gene primer amplification in the assay estimated nucleated cell counts. This table comes from immunoSEQ multiplex PCR, and its TCRdb copy is limited to in-frame clones, with some not included. The V and J calls and clone size come from that table; D and trimming were worked out from the DNA. This sample yields tens of thousands of clones, of which more than 60% are seen a single time; 15% to 20% belongs to the top ten.

V gene TRBV5-4 combines with J gene TRBJ2-2, with 13 bases identical to TRBD2. Sample: peripheral blood. This sequence was found in a woman aged 45-65 years with active or convalescent COVID-19. The CDR3 region has the DNA TGTGCCAGCAGCACGGGACTAGCGGGAATCGCCGGGGAGCTGTTTTTT. Translated, it gives CASSTGLAGIAGELFF.